These T cell receptor beta chains were read from a single sample in a study of CXCR3-negative and CXCR3-positive naive CD8 T cells. Each CDR3 protein gets one entry in TCRdb, which reprocessed the 5' RACE reads and gives no DNA. In total, the table holds thousands of distinct CDR3 sequences. Sequencing was performed on naive CXCR3- CD8+ T cells from blood. These receptors were collected from a human donor in good health. Some clones in this sample may be carry-over from other donors' samples. Both conserved end residues are part of each CDR3. Part of the rows lack a size; the others show once, few, many or a class for expanded clones.

size	J	V	CDR3
.	TRBJ2-5	TRBV4-1	CASSQEWRDGETQYF
.	TRBJ2-7	TRBV24-1	CATRKPGRRAQEQYF
.	TRBJ2-7	TRBV5-4	CASSLGLADEQYF
.	TRBJ2-3	TRBV29-1	CSFTTGPDTQYF
medium-sized	TRBJ1-1	TRBV19	CASTQLADAFF
medium-sized	TRBJ2-1	TRBV20-1	CSAESGASYNEQFF
.	TRBJ2-3	TRBV5-1	CASSLEGANTDTQYF
.	TRBJ2-3	TRBV9	CASSGRDTQYF
.	TRBJ1-4	TRBV28	CATQNPGGYEKLFF
.	TRBJ2-1	TRBV6-1	CASSEEGPFYNEQFF
medium-sized	TRBJ2-7	TRBV14	CASSHSSYEQYF
medium-sized	TRBJ2-7	TRBV15	CATSTYLAGASYEQYF
medium-sized	TRBJ1-1	TRBV25-1	CASSQDSRVTEAFF
.	TRBJ1-2	TRBV12-3/TRBV12-4	CASSLGFHTNLYGYTF
medium-sized	TRBJ1-1	TRBV20-1	CSARQLIFTEAFF
medium-sized	TRBJ1-2	TRBV6-6	CASSYLREQEGGYTF
medium-sized	TRBJ2-3	TRBV6-1	CASKAAGGADTQYF
.	TRBJ2-3	TRBV29-1	CSVSRKSGEDTQYF
.	TRBJ2-2	TRBV29-1	CSVPFGTDHANTGELFF
.	TRBJ1-4	TRBV20-1	CSARGRGTGEKLFF
.	TRBJ2-7	TRBV20-1	CSVRADSRAYEQYF
.	TRBJ2-1	TRBV30	CAWSFRTGGIEQFF
.	TRBJ2-1	TRBV2	CASSDSPAEQFF
.	TRBJ2-1	TRBV4-2	CATESGDYNEQFF
.	TRBJ1-1	TRBV19	CASQQEPSNTEAFF
.	TRBJ1-4	TRBV20-1	CSAIPATNEKLFF
.	TRBJ2-2	TRBV29-1	CSLLGGTGELFF
.	TRBJ2-5	TRBV7-2	CASSQNARGILSETQYF
.	TRBJ1-5	TRBV7-9	CASSSSGDNQPQHF
medium-sized	TRBJ2-7	TRBV6-2/TRBV6-3	CASALGRDTYEQYF
.	TRBJ2-3	TRBV12-3/TRBV12-4	CASSLGSDTQYF
.	TRBJ1-2	TRBV5-1	CASSSDSFNYGYTF
medium-sized	TRBJ2-3	TRBV15	CATRNLWRTTSTDTQYF
medium-sized	TRBJ2-1	TRBV29-1	CSVSQTSGNIRNEQFF
medium-sized	TRBJ2-7	TRBV29-1	CSVTGTGDYEQYF
.	TRBJ2-3	TRBV29-1	CSVEGGLAPADTQYF
.	TRBJ2-3	TRBV15	CATRDGTSRDTQYF
.	TRBJ2-7	TRBV6-5	CASRPQAASGEQYF
.	TRBJ2-1	TRBV20-1	CSARGTPMNEQFF
.	TRBJ2-7	TRBV23-1	CASSQSIRLGLDRTYEQYF
.	TRBJ2-1	TRBV19	CASSTGTSLVNEQFF
.	TRBJ2-7	TRBV27	CASSPVSSGAYEQYF
medium-sized	TRBJ1-3	TRBV7-8	CASSSPRDRGGNTIYF
.	TRBJ2-7	TRBV2	CASITGGGEQYF